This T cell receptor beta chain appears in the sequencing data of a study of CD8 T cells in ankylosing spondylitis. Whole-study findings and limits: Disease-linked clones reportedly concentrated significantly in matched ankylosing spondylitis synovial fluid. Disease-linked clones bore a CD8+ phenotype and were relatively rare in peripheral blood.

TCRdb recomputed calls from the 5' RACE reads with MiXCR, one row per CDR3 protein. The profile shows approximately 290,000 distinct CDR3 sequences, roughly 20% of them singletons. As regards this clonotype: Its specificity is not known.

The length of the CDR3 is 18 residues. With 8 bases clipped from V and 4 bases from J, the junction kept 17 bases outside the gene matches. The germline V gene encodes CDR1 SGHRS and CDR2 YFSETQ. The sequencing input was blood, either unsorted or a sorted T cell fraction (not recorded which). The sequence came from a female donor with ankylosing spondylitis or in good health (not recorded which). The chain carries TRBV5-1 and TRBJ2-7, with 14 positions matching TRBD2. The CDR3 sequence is CASRPGTSGSERAYEQYF. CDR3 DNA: TGCGCCAGTCGACCGGGGACTAGCGGGAGTGAAAGGGCGTACGAGCAGTACTTC.